This TCR beta chain derives from a study of spatial heterogeneity in lung cancer. Study at large: Fewer alpha-chain than beta-chain sequences were consistently detected.

Time point noted: sample taken at primary tumor resection. Unmatched junction bases numbered 8, after V lost 3 bases and J lost 7 bases. The CDR3 spans 16 residues. CDR1 is SGHNT and CDR2 is YYREEE in the germline V gene (reference sequence). TCRdb fed the 5' RACE reads into MiXCR, producing one record per CDR3 protein. Here the sample spans 55,000 to 70,000 distinct CDR3 sequences, under 7.5% being singletons. Specimen: PBMCs, collected at surgery. This receptor was obtained from a female donor with early-stage non-small cell lung cancer. This chain links TRBV5-4 with TRBJ2-1, with 12 bases aligning to TRBD2. This chain's CDR3 is CASSSPPTSGRNEQFF. As DNA, the CDR3 is TGTGCCAGCAGCTCTCCCCCGACTAGCGGGAGAAATGAGCAGTTCTTC.